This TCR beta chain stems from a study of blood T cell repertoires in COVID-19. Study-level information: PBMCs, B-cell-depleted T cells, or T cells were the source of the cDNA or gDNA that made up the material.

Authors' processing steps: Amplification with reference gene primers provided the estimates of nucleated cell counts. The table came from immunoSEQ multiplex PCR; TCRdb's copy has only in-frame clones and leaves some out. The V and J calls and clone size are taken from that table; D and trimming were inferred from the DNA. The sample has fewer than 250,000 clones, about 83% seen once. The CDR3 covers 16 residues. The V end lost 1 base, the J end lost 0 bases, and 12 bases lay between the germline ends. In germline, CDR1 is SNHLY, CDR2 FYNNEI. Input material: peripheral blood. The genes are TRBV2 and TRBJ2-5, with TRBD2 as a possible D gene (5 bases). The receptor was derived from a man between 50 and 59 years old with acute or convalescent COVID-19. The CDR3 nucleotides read TGTGCCAGCAGTGAAGGACTATCGGGATACCAAGAGACCCAGTACTTC. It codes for CASSEGLSGYQETQYF.